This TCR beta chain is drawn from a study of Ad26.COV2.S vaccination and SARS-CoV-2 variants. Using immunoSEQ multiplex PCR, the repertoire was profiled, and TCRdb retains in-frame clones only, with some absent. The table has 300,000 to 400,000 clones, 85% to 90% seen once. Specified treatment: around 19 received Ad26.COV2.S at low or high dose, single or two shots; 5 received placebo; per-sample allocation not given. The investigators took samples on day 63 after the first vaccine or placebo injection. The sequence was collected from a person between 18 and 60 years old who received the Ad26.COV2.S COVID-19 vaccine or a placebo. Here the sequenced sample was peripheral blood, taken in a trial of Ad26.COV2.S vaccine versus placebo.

CDR3 sequence reads: CASSLGEGYTDTQYF. The CDR3 DNA is TGTGCCAGCAGCTTAGGAGAGGGCTACACAGATACGCAGTATTTT. V and J are TRBV7-2 and TRBJ2-3; D is perhaps TRBD2 (5 bases). The CDR3 spans 15 residues. V was trimmed by 1 base and J by 2 bases, leaving 10 bases between them. CDR1 and CDR2 from the germline V gene are SGHTA and FQGNSA. Based on the CDR3 plus reference TRBV7-2 and TRBJ2-3, the full variable domain is GAGVSQSPSNKVTEKGKDVELRCDPISGHTALYWYRQSLGQGLEFLIYFQGNSAPDKSGLPSDRFSAERTGGSVSTLTIQRTQQEDSAVYLCASSLGEGYTDTQYFGPGTRLTVL.